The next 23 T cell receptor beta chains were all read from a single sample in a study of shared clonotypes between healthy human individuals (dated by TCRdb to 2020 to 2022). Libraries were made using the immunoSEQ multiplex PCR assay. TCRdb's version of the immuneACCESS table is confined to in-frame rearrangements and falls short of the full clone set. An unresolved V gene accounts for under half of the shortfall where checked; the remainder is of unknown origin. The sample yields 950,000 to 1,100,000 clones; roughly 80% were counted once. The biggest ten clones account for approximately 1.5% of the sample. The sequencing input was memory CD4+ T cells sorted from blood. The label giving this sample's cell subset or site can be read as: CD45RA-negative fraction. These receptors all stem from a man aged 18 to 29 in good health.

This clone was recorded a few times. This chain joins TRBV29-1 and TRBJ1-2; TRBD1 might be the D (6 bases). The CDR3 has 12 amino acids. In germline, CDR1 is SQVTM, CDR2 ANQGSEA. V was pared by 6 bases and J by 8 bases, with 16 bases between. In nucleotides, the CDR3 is TGCAGCGTGAATACAGGGTTGGGCGGCTACACCTTC. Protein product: CSVNTGLGGYTF. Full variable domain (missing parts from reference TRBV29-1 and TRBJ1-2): SAVISQKPSRDICQRGTSLTIQCQVDSQVTMMFWYRQQPGQSLTLIATANQGSEATYESGFVIDKFPISRPNLTFSTLTVSNMSPEDSSIYLCSVNTGLGGYTFGSGTRLTVV.

CDR3 loop: CAISRLAGNSNEQFF. The CDR3 DNA reads as TGTGCCATCAGCCGACTAGCGGGGAATAGCAATGAGCAGTTCTTC. The rearrangement links TRBV10-3 to TRBJ2-1, with 11 bases aligning to TRBD2. Germline-derived CDR1 and CDR2 are ENHRY and SYGVKD. The CDR3 sequence is 15 residues long. After removal of 6 bases from V and 6 bases from J, the junction contained 7 bases not matched to a gene.

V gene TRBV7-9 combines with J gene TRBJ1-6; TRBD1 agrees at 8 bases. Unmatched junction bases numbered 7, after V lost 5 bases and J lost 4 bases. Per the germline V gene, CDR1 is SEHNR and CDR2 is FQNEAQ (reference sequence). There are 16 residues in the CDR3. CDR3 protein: CASSPDRATYNSPLHF. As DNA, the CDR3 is TGTGCCAGCAGCCCGGACAGGGCGACTTATAATTCACCCCTCCACTTT.

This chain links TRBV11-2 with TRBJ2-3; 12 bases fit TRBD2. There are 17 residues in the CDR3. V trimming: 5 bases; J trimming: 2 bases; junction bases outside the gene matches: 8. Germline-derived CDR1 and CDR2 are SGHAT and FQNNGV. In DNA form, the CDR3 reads TGTGCCAGCAGCCTACGGACTAGCGGGAAGGTCACAGATACGCAGTATTTT. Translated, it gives CASSLRTSGKVTDTQYF.

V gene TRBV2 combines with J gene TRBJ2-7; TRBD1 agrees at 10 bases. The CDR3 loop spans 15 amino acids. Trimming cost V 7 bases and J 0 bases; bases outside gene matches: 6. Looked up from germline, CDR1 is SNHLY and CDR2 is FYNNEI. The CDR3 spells CASNNDRGPSYEQYF. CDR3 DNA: TGTGCCAGCAACAATGACAGGGGGCCCTCCTACGAGCAGTACTTC.

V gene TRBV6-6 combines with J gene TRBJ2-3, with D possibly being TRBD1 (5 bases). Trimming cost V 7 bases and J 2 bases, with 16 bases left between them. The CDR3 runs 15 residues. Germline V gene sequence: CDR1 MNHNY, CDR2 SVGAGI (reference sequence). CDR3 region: CASTHGQGYTDTQYF. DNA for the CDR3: TGTGCCAGCACCCACGGGCAGGGTTACACAGATACGCAGTATTTT.

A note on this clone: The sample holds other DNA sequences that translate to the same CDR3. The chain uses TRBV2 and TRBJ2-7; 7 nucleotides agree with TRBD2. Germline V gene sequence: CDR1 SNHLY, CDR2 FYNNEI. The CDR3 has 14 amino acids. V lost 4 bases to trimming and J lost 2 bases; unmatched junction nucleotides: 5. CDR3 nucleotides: TGTGCCAGCAGTGTGGCTAGCGGAACCTACGAGCAGTACTTC. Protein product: CASSVASGTYEQYF. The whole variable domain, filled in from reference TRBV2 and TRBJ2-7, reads EPEVTQTPSHQVTQMGQEVILRCVPISNHLYFYWYRQILGQKVEFLVSFYNNEISEKSEIFDDQFSVERPDGSNFTLKIRSTKLEDSAMYFCASSVASGTYEQYFGPGTRLTVT.

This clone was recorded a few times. This CDR3 reads CASSDGINQPQHF. CDR3 coding DNA: TGTGCCAGCAGTGACGGAATAAATCAGCCCCAGCATTTT. This chain uses TRBV6-4 with TRBJ1-5; D gene ambiguous. CDR1 and CDR2 from the germline V gene are MRHNA and SNTAGT. CDR3 size: 13 residues. V shed 2 bases and J shed 4 bases, with 6 bases lying between them.

The CDR3 nucleotides are TGTGCCACCAGCAGGGGGACAGGGAAATACGAGCAGTACTTC. Translating gives CATSRGTGKYEQYF. The rearrangement joins TRBV15 to TRBJ2-7; 9 bases are shared with TRBD1. V trimming: 3 bases; J trimming: 4 bases; junction bases outside the gene matches: 4. The CDR3 has 14 amino acids. CDR1 is LNHNV, CDR2 YYDKDF, per germline (reference sequence).

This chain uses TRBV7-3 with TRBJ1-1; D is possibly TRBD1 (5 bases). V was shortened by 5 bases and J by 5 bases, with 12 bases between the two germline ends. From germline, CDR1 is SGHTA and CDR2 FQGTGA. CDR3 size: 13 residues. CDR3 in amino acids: CASSRNQGTEAFF. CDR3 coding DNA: TGTGCCAGCAGCCGAAATCAGGGAACTGAAGCTTTCTTT.

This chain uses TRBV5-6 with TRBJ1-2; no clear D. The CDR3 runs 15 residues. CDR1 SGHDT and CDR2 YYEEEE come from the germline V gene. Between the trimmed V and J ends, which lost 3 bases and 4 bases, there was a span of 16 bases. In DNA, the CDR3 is TGTGCCAGCAGCTCCGACTTGTCTTTTGGCTATGGCTACACCTTC. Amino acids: CASSSDLSFGYGYTF. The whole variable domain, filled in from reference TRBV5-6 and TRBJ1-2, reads DAGVTQSPTHLIKTRGQQVTLRCSPKSGHDTVSWYQQALGQGPQFIFQYYEEEERQRGNFPDRFSGHQFPNYSSELNVNALLLGDSALYLCASSSDLSFGYGYTFGSGTRLTVV.

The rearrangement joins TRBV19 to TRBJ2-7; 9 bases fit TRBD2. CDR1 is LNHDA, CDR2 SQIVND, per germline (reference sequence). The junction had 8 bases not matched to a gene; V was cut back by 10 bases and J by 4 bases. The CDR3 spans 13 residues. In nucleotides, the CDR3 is TGTGCCACCCGTAGCGGGGGCCAATACGAGCAGTACTTC. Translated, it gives CATRSGGQYEQYF.

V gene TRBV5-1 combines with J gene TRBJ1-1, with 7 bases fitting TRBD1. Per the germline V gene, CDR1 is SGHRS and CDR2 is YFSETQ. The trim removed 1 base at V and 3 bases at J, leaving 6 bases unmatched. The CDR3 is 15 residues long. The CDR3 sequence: CASSLSTGMDTEAFF. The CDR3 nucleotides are TGCGCCAGCAGCTTGTCGACAGGGATGGACACTGAAGCTTTCTTT.

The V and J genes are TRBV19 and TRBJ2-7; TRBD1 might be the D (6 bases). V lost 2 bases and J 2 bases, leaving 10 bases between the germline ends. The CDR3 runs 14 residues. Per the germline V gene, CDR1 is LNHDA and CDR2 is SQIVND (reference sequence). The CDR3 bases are TGTGCCAGTAGTATAATAGGGGGACCCTACGAGCAGTACTTC. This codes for CASSIIGGPYEQYF. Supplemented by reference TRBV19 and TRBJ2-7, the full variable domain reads DGGITQSPKYLFRKEGQNVTLSCEQNLNHDAMYWYRQDPGQGLRLIYYSQIVNDFQKGDIAEGYSVSREKKESFPLTVTSAQKNPTAFYLCASSIIGGPYEQYFGPGTRLTVT.

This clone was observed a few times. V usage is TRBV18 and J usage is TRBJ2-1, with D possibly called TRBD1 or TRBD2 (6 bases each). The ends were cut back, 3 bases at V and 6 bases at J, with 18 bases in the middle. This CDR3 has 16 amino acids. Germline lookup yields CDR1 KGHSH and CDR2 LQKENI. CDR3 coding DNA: TGTGCCAGCTCACCTCCAAGTAGGGGGGCTGGCAATGAGCAGTTCTTC. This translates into CASSPPSRGAGNEQFF.

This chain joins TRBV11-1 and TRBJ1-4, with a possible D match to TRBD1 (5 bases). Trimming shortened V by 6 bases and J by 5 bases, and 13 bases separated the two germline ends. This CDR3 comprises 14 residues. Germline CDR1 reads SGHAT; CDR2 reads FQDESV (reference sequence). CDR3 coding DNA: TGTGCCAGCAGTGCGGGACGGAGCAATGAAAAACTGTTTTTT. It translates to CASSAGRSNEKLFF.

CDR3 in amino acids: CASSLRIGGTDTQYF. Here the CDR3 DNA reads TGTGCCAGCAGCTTAAGAATCGGCGGCACAGATACGCAGTATTTT. V and J are TRBV7-8 and TRBJ2-3; unclear D gene. Trimming cost V 2 bases and J 1 base, with 10 bases left between them. Germline V CDR1 and CDR2: SGHVS, FQNEAQ. The CDR3 extends over 15 amino acids.

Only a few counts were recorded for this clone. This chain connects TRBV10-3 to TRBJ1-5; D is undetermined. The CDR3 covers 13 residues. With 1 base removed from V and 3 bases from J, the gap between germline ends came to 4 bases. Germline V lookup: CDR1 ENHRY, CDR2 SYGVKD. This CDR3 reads CAISELDNQPQHF. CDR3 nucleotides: TGTGCCATCAGTGAGTTGGACAATCAGCCCCAGCATTTT.

CDR3 sequence: CASRLLEGTYNEQFF. The DNA for the CDR3 is TGCGCCAGCAGGTTGCTCGAGGGGACCTACAATGAGCAGTTCTTC. This rearrangement joins TRBV5-1 to TRBJ2-1; either TRBD1 or TRBD2 may supply D (5 bases each). Trimming took 5 bases from V and 2 from J, leaving 14 bases between them. The CDR3 is 15 amino acids. Germline loops: CDR1 SGHRS, CDR2 YFSETQ. Full variable domain (outside the CDR3, taken from reference TRBV5-1 and TRBJ2-1): KAGVTQTPRYLIKTRGQQVTLSCSPISGHRSVSWYQQTPGQGLQFLFEYFSETQRNKGNFPGRFSGRQFSNSRSEMNVSTLELGDSALYLCASRLLEGTYNEQFFGPGTRLTVL.

In DNA, the CDR3 is TGTGCCAGCAGCCGAACTAGTAGATGGTCCTACGAGCAGTACTTC. Its translation: CASSRTSRWSYEQYF. V gene TRBV28 combines with J gene TRBJ2-7; weak D call: TRBD2 (5 bases). The CDR3 is 15 amino acids. The germline V and J ends were trimmed by 6 bases and 1 base, with 16 bases remaining between them. Germline loops: CDR1 MDHEN, CDR2 SYDVKM.

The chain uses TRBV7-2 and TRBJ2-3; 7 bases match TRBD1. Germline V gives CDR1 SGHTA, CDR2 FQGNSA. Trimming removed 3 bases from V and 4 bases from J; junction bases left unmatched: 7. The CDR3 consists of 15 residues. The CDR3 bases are TGTGCCAGCAGCTTCTACAGGGGATACGCAGATACGCAGTATTTT. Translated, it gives CASSFYRGYADTQYF.

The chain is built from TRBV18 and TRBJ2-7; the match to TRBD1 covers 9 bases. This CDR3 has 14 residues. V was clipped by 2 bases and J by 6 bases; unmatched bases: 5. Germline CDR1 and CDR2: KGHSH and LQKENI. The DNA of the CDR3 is TGTGCCAGCTCACCAATTTCGACAGGGGGCGAGCAGTACTTC. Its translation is CASSPISTGGEQYF. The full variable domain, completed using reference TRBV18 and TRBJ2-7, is NAGVMQNPRHLVRRRGQEARLRCSPMKGHSHVYWYRQLPEEGLKFMVYLQKENIIDESGMPKERFSAEFPKEGPSILRIQQVVRGDSAAYFCASSPISTGGEQYFGPGTRLTVT.

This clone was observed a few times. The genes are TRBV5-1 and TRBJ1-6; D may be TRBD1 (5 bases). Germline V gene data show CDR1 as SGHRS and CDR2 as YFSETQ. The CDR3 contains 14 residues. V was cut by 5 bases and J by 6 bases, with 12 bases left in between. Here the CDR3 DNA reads TGCGCCAGCAGTCAGCAGGGAGTTAATTCACCCCTCCACTTT. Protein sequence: CASSQQGVNSPLHF.